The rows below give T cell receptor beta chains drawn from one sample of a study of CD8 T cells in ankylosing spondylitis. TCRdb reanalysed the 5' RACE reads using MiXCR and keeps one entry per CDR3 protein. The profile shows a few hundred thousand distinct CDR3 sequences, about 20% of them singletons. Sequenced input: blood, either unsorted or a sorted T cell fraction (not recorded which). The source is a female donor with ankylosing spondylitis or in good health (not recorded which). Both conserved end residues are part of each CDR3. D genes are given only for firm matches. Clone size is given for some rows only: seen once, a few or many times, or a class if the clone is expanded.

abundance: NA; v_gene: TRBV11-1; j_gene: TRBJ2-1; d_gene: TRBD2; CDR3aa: CASSLMIPGLAGGLYNEQFF; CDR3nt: TGTGCCAGCAGCTTGATGATCCCGGGACTAGCGGGAGGACTATACAATGAGCAGTTCTTC
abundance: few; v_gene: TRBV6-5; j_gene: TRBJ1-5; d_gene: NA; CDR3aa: CASSYPGVSNQPQHF; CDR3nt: TGTGCCAGCAGTTACCCAGGGGTTAGCAATCAGCCCCAGCATTTT
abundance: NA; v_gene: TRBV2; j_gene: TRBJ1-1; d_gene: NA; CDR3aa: CASNWQPNTEAFF; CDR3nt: TGTGCCAGCAACTGGCAACCAAACACTGAAGCTTTCTTT
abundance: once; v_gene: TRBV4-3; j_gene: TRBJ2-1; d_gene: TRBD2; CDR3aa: CASSQDSGRPTYNEQFF; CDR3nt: TGCGCCAGCAGCCAAGATAGCGGGAGGCCGACCTACAATGAGCAGTTCTTC
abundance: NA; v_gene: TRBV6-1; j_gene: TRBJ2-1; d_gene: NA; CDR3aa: CASSLSAGRYNEQFF; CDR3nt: TGTGCCAGCAGTCTGTCCGCGGGACGCTACAATGAGCAGTTCTTC
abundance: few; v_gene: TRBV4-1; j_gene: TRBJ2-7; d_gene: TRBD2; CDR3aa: CASSQGPSGRRSSYEQYF; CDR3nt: TGCGCCAGCAGCCAAGGTCCTAGCGGGAGGAGAAGCTCCTACGAGCAGTACTTC
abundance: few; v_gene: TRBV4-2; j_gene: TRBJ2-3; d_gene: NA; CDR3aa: CASSPGHSTDTQYF; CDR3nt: TGTGCCAGCAGCCCAGGACATAGCACAGATACGCAGTATTTT
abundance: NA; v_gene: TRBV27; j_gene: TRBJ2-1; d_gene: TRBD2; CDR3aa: CASSLSGLAGESEQFF; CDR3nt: TGTGCCAGCAGTTTATCGGGACTAGCGGGAGAAAGTGAGCAGTTCTTC
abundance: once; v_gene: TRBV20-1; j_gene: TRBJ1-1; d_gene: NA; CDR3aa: CSASQGVYTEAFF; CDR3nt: TGCAGTGCTAGTCAGGGAGTGTACACTGAAGCTTTCTTT
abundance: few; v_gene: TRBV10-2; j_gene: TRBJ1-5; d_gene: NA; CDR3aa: CASSESSNQPQHF; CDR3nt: TGCGCCAGCAGTGAGTCCTCCAATCAGCCCCAGCATTTT
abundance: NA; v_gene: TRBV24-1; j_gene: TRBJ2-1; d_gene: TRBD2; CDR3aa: CATSDFSGHEQFF; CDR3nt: TGTGCCACCAGTGATTTTAGCGGGCATGAGCAGTTCTTC
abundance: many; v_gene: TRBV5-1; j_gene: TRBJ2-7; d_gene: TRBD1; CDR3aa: CASSKPGQDEQYF; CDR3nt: TGCGCCAGCAGCAAGCCGGGACAGGACGAGCAGTACTTC
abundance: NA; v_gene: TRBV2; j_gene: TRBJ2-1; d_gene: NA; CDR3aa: CASSPETSVWNEQFF; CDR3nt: TGTGCCAGCAGCCCGGAGACCTCGGTGTGGAATGAGCAGTTCTTC
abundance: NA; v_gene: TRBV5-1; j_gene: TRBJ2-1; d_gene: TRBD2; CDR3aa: CASSRLAGGPSSGYYNEQFF; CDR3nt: TGCGCCAGCAGCCGGCTAGCGGGAGGCCCCAGTAGTGGCTACTACAATGAGCAGTTCTTC
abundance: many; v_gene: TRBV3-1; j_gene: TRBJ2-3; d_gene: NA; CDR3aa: CASSQDGSRDTQYF; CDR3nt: TGTGCCAGCAGCCAAGACGGGAGTCGGGATACGCAGTATTTT
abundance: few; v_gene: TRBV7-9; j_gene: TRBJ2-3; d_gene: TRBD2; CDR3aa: CASSSGLAGPLTYTDTQYF; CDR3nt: TGTGCCAGCAGCTCTGGACTAGCGGGACCCCTAACTTACACAGATACGCAGTATTTT
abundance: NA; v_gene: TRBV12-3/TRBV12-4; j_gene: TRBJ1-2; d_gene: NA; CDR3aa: CASSFGGGGGYTF; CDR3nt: TGTGCCAGCAGTTTTGGCGGGGGCGGCGGCTACACCTTC
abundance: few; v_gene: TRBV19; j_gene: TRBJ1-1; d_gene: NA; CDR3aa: CASGVGAGVNTEAFF; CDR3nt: TGTGCCAGCGGGGTCGGGGCAGGCGTGAACACTGAAGCTTTCTTT
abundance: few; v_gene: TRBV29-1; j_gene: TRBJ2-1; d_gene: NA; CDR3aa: CSVGTQGGTSYNEQFF; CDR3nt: TGCAGCGTTGGGACCCAGGGGGGGACCTCCTACAATGAGCAGTTCTTC
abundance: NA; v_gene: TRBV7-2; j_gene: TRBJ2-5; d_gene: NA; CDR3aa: CASSSWVMETQYF; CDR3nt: TGTGCCAGCAGCTCCTGGGTAATGGAGACCCAGTACTTC
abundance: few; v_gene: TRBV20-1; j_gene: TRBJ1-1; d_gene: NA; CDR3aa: CSVRRYGGLGTEAFF; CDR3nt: TGCAGTGTTCGTAGATATGGGGGGTTAGGCACTGAAGCTTTCTTT
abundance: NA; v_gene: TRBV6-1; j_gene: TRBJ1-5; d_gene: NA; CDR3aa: CASSELGSQPQHF; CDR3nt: TGTGCCAGCAGTGAGCTAGGCAGTCAGCCCCAGCATTTT
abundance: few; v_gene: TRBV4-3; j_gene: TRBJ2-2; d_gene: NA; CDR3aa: CASSQGLEGELFF; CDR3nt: TGCGCCAGCAGCCAAGGACTAGAAGGGGAGCTGTTTTTT
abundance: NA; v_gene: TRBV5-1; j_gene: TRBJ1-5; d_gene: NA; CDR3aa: CASSLAPGQPQHF; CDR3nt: TGCGCCAGCAGCTTGGCCCCCGGTCAGCCCCAGCATTTT
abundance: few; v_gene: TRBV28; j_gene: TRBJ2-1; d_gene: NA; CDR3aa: CASSSGQSQFF; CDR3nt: TGTGCCAGCAGTTCCGGACAGTCTCAGTTCTTC
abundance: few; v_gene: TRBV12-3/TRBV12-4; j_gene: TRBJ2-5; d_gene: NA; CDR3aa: CASSLGQGLQETQYF; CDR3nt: TGTGCCAGCAGCCTCGGACAGGGACTACAAGAGACCCAGTACTTC
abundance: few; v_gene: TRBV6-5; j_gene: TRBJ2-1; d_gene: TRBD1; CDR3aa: CASSYRKGAFNEQFF; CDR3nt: TGTGCCAGCAGTTATAGGAAGGGGGCATTCAATGAGCAGTTCTTC
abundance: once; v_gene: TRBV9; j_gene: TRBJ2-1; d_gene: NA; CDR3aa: CASSVEGHSVNEQFF; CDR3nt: TGTGCCAGCAGCGTAGAGGGACATTCCGTCAATGAGCAGTTCTTC
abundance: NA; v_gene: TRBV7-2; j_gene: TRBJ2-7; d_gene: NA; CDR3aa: CASSLAVGLAYEQYF; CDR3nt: TGTGCCAGCAGCTTAGCGGTGGGGCTTGCCTACGAGCAGTACTTC
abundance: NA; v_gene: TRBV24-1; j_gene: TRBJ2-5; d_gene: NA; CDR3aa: CATSRAGTQETQYF; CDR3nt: TGTGCCACCAGCCGAGCGGGTACTCAAGAGACCCAGTACTTC
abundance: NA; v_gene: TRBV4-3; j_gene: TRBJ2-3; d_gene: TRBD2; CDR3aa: CASSQYAAGGSTDTQYF; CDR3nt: TGCGCCAGCAGCCAATATGCTGCGGGGGGCTCCACAGATACGCAGTATTTT
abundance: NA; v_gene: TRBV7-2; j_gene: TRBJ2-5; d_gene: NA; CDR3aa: CASSLEASWGTQYF; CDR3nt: TGTGCCAGCAGCTTAGAGGCTAGCTGGGGGACCCAGTACTTC
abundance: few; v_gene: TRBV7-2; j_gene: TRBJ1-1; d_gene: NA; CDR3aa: CASSWSGRGTEAFF; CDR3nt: TGTGCCAGCAGCTGGTCGGGGAGAGGCACTGAAGCTTTCTTT
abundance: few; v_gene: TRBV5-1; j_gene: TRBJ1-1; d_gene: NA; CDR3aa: CASSPQVMNTEAFF; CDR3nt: TGCGCCAGCAGCCCCCAAGTCATGAACACTGAAGCTTTCTTT
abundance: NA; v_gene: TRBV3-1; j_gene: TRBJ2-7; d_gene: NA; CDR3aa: CASSQVRSSYEQYF; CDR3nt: TGTGCCAGCAGCCAAGTCAGGAGCTCCTACGAGCAGTACTTC
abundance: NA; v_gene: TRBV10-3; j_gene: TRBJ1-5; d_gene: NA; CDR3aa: CAISATGDNQPQHF; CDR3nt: TGTGCCATCAGTGCCACAGGAGACAATCAGCCCCAGCATTTT
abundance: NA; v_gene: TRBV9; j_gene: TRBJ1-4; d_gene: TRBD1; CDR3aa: CASSPGQGYEKLFF; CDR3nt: TGTGCCAGCAGCCCGGGACAGGGGTATGAAAAACTGTTTTTT
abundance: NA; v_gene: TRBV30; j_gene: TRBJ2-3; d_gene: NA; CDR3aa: CAWSATTDTQYF; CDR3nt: TGTGCCTGGAGTGCCACTACAGATACGCAGTATTTT
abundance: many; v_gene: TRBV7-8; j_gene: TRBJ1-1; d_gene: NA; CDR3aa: CASSLAGRTEAFF; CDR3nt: TGTGCCAGCAGTTTAGCAGGGAGGACTGAAGCTTTCTTT
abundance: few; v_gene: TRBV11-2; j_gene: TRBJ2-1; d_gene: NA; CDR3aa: CASSFTGEVFF; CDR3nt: TGTGCCAGCAGCTTTACAGGGGAGGTGTTCTTC
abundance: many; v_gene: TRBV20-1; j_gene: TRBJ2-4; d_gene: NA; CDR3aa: CSASSVAKNIQYF; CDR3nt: TGCAGTGCTAGTTCCGTAGCCAAAAACATTCAGTACTTC
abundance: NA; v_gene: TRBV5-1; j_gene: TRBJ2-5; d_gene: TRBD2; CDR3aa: CASSLELAVEQETQYF; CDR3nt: TGCGCCAGCAGCTTGGAACTAGCGGTAGAACAAGAGACCCAGTACTTC
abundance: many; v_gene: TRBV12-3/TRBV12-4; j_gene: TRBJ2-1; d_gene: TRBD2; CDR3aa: CASSLISAGVVDEQFF; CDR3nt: TGTGCCAGCAGTTTGATCTCAGCGGGAGTCGTCGATGAGCAGTTCTTC
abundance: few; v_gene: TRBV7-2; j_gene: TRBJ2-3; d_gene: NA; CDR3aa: CASSLGGAGVRDTQYF; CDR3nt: TGTGCCAGCAGCTTGGGGGGGGCGGGAGTACGGGATACGCAGTATTTT
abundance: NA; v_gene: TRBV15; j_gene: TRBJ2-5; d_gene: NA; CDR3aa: CATSSRRVQETQYF; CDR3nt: TGTGCCACCAGCAGTCGGAGGGTCCAAGAGACCCAGTACTTC
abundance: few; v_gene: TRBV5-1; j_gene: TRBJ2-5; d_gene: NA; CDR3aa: CASSLYRETQYF; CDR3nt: TGCGCCAGCAGCTTGTATAGGGAGACCCAGTACTTC
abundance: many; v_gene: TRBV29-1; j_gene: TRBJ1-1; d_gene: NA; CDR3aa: CSVAGGQRVTEAFF; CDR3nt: TGCAGCGTTGCTGGGGGGCAGAGGGTGACTGAAGCTTTCTTT
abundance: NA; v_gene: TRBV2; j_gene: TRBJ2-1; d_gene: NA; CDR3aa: CASSEGVKQFF; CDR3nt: TGTGCCAGCAGTGAGGGGGTAAAACAGTTCTTC
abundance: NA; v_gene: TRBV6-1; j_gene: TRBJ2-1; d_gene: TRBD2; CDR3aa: CASSPLAGISYNEQFF; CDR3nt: TGTGCCAGCAGCCCACTAGCGGGAATCTCCTACAATGAGCAGTTCTTC
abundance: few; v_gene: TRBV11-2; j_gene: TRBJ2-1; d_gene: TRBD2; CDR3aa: CASSPRLAGENEQFF; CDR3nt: TGTGCCAGCAGCCCCCGGCTAGCGGGAGAGAATGAGCAGTTCTTC